This paragraph reports one TCR beta chain. The sample comes from a study of control samples from healthy donors and cancer patients. Germline V CDR1 and CDR2: SQVTM, ANQGSEA. Between the trimmed V and J ends, which lost 4 bases and 6 bases, there was a span of 10 bases. This CDR3 contains 12 residues. Assay: immunoSEQ multiplex PCR; the TCRdb copy retains only in-frame clones and omits some. The sample consists of over 150,000 clones, 96% of them appearing once. The receptor was isolated from a woman aged 25 to 39 in good health. This chain uses TRBV29-1 with TRBJ1-5, with D possibly being TRBD1 (5 bases). Sequenced material: blood. The CDR3 DNA sequence: TGCAGCGTTGGTCAGGGCGGTCAGCCCCAGCATTTT. This translates into CSVGQGGQPQHF.